The rows below give T cell receptor beta chains drawn from one sample of a study of blood T cell repertoires in COVID-19. The repertoire was sequenced with immunoSEQ multiplex PCR; TCRdb's copy has only in-frame clones and lacks some. The repertoire has about 190,000 clones, roughly four fifths of them found once; the top ten carry roughly 4.6%. Sequenced material: peripheral blood. The receptors originated from a woman in her seventies with active or convalescent COVID-19. Both conserved end residues are part of each CDR3. D genes are given only for firm matches. Clone size appears in some rows only: once, few, many, or a class for an expanded clone.

V	D	size	J	CDR3	DNA
TRBV20-1	.	.	TRBJ1-2	CRGRGYTF	TGCAGGGGGAGGGGCTACACCTTC
TRBV7-8	.	.	TRBJ2-2	CASSSTSRGTGELFF	TGTGCCAGCAGCTCCACGAGTAGGGGCACCGGGGAGCTGTTTTTT
TRBV11-2	.	.	TRBJ2-5	CASSPRLGYGETQYF	TGTGCCAGCAGCCCCAGACTTGGTTATGGGGAGACCCAGTACTTC
TRBV7-2	TRBD1	.	TRBJ1-2	CASSLGTGNYGYTF	TGTGCCAGCAGCTTAGGGACAGGGAACTATGGCTACACCTTC
TRBV2	.	.	TRBJ2-2	CASSQGNTNTGELFF	TGTGCCAGCAGCCAGGGTAACACGAACACCGGGGAGCTGTTTTTT
TRBV4-1	TRBD1	few	TRBJ2-7	CASSLYSGQDYEQYF	TGCGCCAGCAGCCTTTATTCGGGACAGGACTACGAGCAGTACTTC
TRBV4-1	TRBD2	.	TRBJ2-1	CASSQDLLAGGIGNEQFF	TGCGCCAGCAGCCAAGATTTGCTAGCGGGAGGTATTGGCAATGAGCAGTTCTTC
TRBV5-1	TRBD1	.	TRBJ2-6	CASSKQTGGSGANVLTF	TGCGCCAGCAGCAAACAGACAGGGGGCTCTGGGGCCAACGTCCTGACTTTC
TRBV19	.	.	TRBJ1-5	CASSYTDNQPQHF	TGTGCCAGTAGTTACACAGACAATCAGCCCCAGCATTTT
TRBV7-9	.	.	TRBJ1-3	CASSLGTGIGPLSGNTIYF	TGTGCCAGCAGCTTAGGCACAGGAATTGGCCCACTCTCTGGAAACACCATATATTTT
TRBV18	.	.	TRBJ1-2	CASSLRTVGGGYTF	TGTGCCAGCTCACTTCGGACAGTCGGCGGTGGCTACACCTTC
TRBV27	TRBD2	few	TRBJ2-1	CASSLSRSGGHSYNEQFF	TGTGCCAGCAGTTTATCGCGTAGCGGGGGTCATTCCTACAATGAGCAGTTCTTC
TRBV5-5	.	once	TRBJ2-4	CASSSSPLQGTAKNIQYF	TGTGCCAGCAGCTCTTCCCCTTTACAGGGAACAGCCAAAAACATTCAGTACTTC
TRBV18	.	.	TRBJ2-5	CASSRGTETQYF	TGTGCCAGCTCCCGGGGGACGGAGACCCAGTACTTC
TRBV29-1	TRBD2	once	TRBJ2-7	CSVVASGRYEQYF	TGCAGCGTTGTGGCTAGCGGGCGGTACGAGCAGTACTTC
TRBV28	.	many	TRBJ2-7	CASSSLYEQYF	TGTGCCAGCAGTTCCCTATACGAGCAGTACTTC
TRBV7-3	.	.	TRBJ2-3	CASSLSGGPSSQYF	TGTGCCAGCAGCTTGTCCGGGGGACCCTCCTCGCAGTATTTT
TRBV18	TRBD1	.	TRBJ1-1	CASTTGTGGNEAFF	TGTGCCAGCACTACCGGGACAGGTGGGAATGAAGCTTTCTTT
TRBV15	.	.	TRBJ1-5	CATSRGTVYSNQPQHF	TGTGCCACCAGCAGAGGGACAGTCTATAGCAATCAGCCCCAGCATTTT
TRBV2	TRBD1	.	TRBJ1-4	CASSESITGTGGEKLFF	TGTGCCAGCAGTGAGAGTATCACCGGGACAGGGGGAGAAAAACTGTTTTTT
TRBV14	TRBD1	.	TRBJ2-7	CASSPGQGREQYF	TGTGCCAGCAGCCCCGGACAGGGGAGAGAGCAGTACTTC
TRBV19	.	.	TRBJ1-1	CASSMGLFEAFF	TGTGCCAGTAGCATGGGCCTATTCGAAGCTTTCTTT
TRBV6-5	.	.	TRBJ1-6	CASSSATGRALHF	TGTGCCAGCAGTTCGGCGACAGGACGGGCCCTCCACTTT
TRBV28	TRBD2	.	TRBJ2-2	CASSRLAGGPGELFF	TGTGCCAGCAGTCGACTAGCGGGAGGGCCCGGGGAGCTGTTTTTT
TRBV4-1	.	.	TRBJ2-5	CASSQKGGGWRETQYF	TGCGCCAGCAGCCAAAAAGGTGGTGGGTGGCGGGAGACCCAGTACTTC
TRBV7-2	TRBD1	.	TRBJ2-2	CASSPEGTAISTGELFF	TGTGCCAGCAGCCCCGAGGGGACAGCGATTTCCACCGGGGAGCTGTTTTTT
TRBV24-1	TRBD1	.	TRBJ2-3	CATSDAPGTGIDTQYF	TGTGCCACCAGTGATGCCCCTGGGACAGGGATTGATACGCAGTATTTT
TRBV4-1	.	.	TRBJ1-1	CASSQDGQGGLGAFF	TGCGCCAGCAGCCAAGATGGGCAGGGTGGCCTGGGAGCTTTCTTT
TRBV3-1/TRBV3-2	TRBD1	.	TRBJ1-5	CASSPRGVRNQPQHF	TGTGCCAGCAGCCCCAGGGGGGTTCGGAATCAGCCCCAGCATTTT
TRBV5-4	TRBD2	.	TRBJ2-2	CASGGTSGRKEVGELFF	TGTGCCAGCGGTGGGACTAGCGGGAGGAAGGAAGTCGGGGAGCTGTTTTTT
TRBV2	TRBD2	few	TRBJ2-7	CASVPGTTYEQYF	TGTGCCAGCGTCCCCGGGACTACCTACGAGCAGTACTTC
TRBV27	TRBD1	.	TRBJ2-7	CASSLTGQGSYEQYF	TGTGCCAGCAGTTTAACGGGACAGGGGTCCTACGAGCAGTACTTC
TRBV19	.	.	TRBJ2-3	CASRALSTDTQYF	TGTGCCAGTAGGGCCCTTAGCACAGATACGCAGTATTTT
TRBV27	.	.	TRBJ1-5	CASSLSSRQPQHF	TGTGCCAGCAGTTTATCAAGCAGGCAGCCCCAGCATTTT
TRBV5-6	TRBD2	few	TRBJ2-5	CATGRGSSGETQYF	TGTGCCACCGGGAGGGGTTCCAGTGGAGAGACCCAGTACTTC
TRBV10-1	TRBD2	.	TRBJ2-1	CASKLAGGPGEQFF	TGCGCCAGCAAACTAGCGGGAGGGCCGGGGGAGCAGTTCTTC
TRBV2	.	.	TRBJ2-5	CASRGRSQETQYF	TGTGCCAGCAGGGGGCGGAGTCAAGAGACCCAGTACTTC
TRBV5-1	.	.	TRBJ2-5	CASTRGYHETQYF	TGCGCCAGTACAAGGGGTTATCATGAGACCCAGTACTTC
TRBV5-4	TRBD2	.	TRBJ2-1	CASSLGTISGRADEQFF	TGTGCCAGCAGCTTGGGGACAATTAGCGGGAGGGCGGATGAGCAGTTCTTC
TRBV11-1	.	.	TRBJ1-2	CASSPTGGGYYGYTF	TGTGCCAGCAGCCCAACGGGAGGAGGATACTATGGCTACACCTTC
TRBV21-1	.	.	TRBJ2-3	CATSSGTSTDTQYF	TGTGCCACCTCGTCCGGGACTAGCACAGATACGCAGTATTTT
TRBV27	.	.	TRBJ2-1	CASSSSPRLAHNEQFF	TGTGCCAGCAGTTCTTCTCCCCGCTTAGCTCACAATGAGCAGTTCTTC
TRBV11-2	.	.	TRBJ2-7	CASSLGFRGYEQYF	TGTGCCAGCAGCTTAGGCTTCAGGGGCTACGAGCAGTACTTC
TRBV5-8	TRBD2	once	TRBJ2-7	CASSLMGLAGAYEQYF	TGTGCCAGCAGCTTAATGGGACTAGCGGGGGCCTACGAGCAGTACTTC
TRBV5-3	TRBD1	.	TRBJ2-1	CARSPGQGVRDEQFF	TGTGCCAGAAGCCCGGGACAGGGAGTGCGGGATGAGCAGTTCTTC
TRBV19	TRBD1	.	TRBJ1-5	CASSTDRGGGQPQHF	TGTGCCAGTAGTACCGACAGGGGAGGCGGTCAGCCCCAGCATTTT
TRBV6-2/TRBV6-3	TRBD2	.	TRBJ2-1	CASSYSVASGSSNEQFF	TGTGCCAGCAGTTACTCGGTGGCTAGCGGGAGCTCTAATGAGCAGTTCTTC
TRBV18	TRBD2	.	TRBJ2-5	CASSPRLAGFQETQYF	TGTGCCAGCTCACCCCGATTAGCGGGGTTCCAAGAGACCCAGTACTTC